A single sample is the source of the 13 T cell receptor beta chains below, sequenced in a study of cytomegalovirus exposure and HLA in healthy donors. It was with 60 Vbeta and 13 Jbeta primers that the PCR ran. TCRdb keeps only in-frame clones here, not all; method: immunoSEQ multiplex PCR. The data show roughly 150,000 clones, approximately 83% seen once. Specimen: PBMCs. These receptors were taken from a male donor in good health and CMV-seronegative.

The chain carries TRBV19 and TRBJ2-1; 9 nucleotides line up with TRBD2. CDR3 length: 18 residues. CDR1 and CDR2 from the germline V gene are LNHDA and SQIVND (reference sequence). Trimming cost V 1 base and J 4 bases; bases outside gene matches: 11. As DNA, the CDR3 is TGTGCCAGTAGTATAGGCATGGGGGCGGGAGGGCAATACAATGAGCAGTTCTTC. Translating gives CASSIGMGAGGQYNEQFF. The full variable domain, its missing parts supplied by reference TRBV19 and TRBJ2-1, is DGGITQSPKYLFRKEGQNVTLSCEQNLNHDAMYWYRQDPGQGLRLIYYSQIVNDFQKGDIAEGYSVSREKKESFPLTVTSAQKNPTAFYLCASSIGMGAGGQYNEQFFGPGTRLTVL.

This chain connects TRBV9 to TRBJ1-4, with D possibly matching TRBD1 (5 bases). This CDR3 comprises 13 residues. The germline CDR1 and CDR2 sequences are SGDLS and YYNGEE. The V end lost 5 bases, the J end lost 2 bases, and 7 bases lay between the germline ends. CDR3 bases: TGTGCCAGCAGGGGGACTACTAATGAAAAACTGTTTTTT. Amino acid sequence: CASRGTTNEKLFF.

This clone was recorded only once. The J gene is TRBJ2-1, the V gene TRBV28; 10 nucleotides match TRBD1. Germline V lookup: CDR1 MDHEN, CDR2 SYDVKM. Germline trimming cut 3 bases from V and 7 bases from J; bases unmatched to any gene: 6. The CDR3 extends over 15 amino acids. CDR3 nucleotide sequence: TGTGCCAGCAGTTTTGGGGACAGGGGAGGTAATGAGCAGTTCTTC. Its protein product is CASSFGDRGGNEQFF.

V is TRBV2 and J is TRBJ2-2; 9 bases are a match to TRBD1. CDR1 and CDR2 (germline): SNHLY, FYNNEI. This CDR3 has 13 residues. Losses at the gene ends were 4 bases for V and 6 bases for J; bases not matched to a gene: 0. In nucleotides, the CDR3 is TGTGCCAGCAGTGGGACAGGGGCCGGGGAGCTGTTTTTT. The encoded protein is CASSGTGAGELFF.

The CDR3 reads CASSPQVGYEQFF. Here the CDR3 DNA reads TGTGCCAGCAGCCCCCAGGTCGGTTATGAGCAGTTCTTC. The chain has TRBV9 and TRBJ2-1, with D hard to call. Trimming stripped 4 bases from V and 8 bases from J, with 13 bases between. This CDR3 contains 13 residues. Germline V CDR1 and CDR2: SGDLS, YYNGEE. Full variable domain (outside the CDR3, taken from reference TRBV9 and TRBJ2-1): DSGVTQTPKHLITATGQRVTLRCSPRSGDLSVYWYQQSLDQGLQFLIQYYNGEERAKGNILERFSAQQFPDLHSELNLSSLELGDSALYFCASSPQVGYEQFFGPGTRLTVL.

This chain uses TRBV4-1 with TRBJ2-5; D is undetermined. Trimming took 1 base from V and 1 from J, leaving 19 bases between them. The CDR3 has 18 amino acids. Germline CDR1 is MGHRA and CDR2 is YSYEKL. The CDR3: CASSQATSAFIGQETQYF. In DNA, the CDR3 is TGCGCCAGCAGCCAAGCTACCTCAGCGTTTATTGGCCAAGAGACCCAGTACTTC.

This clone is a singleton in its sample. The chain has TRBV19 and TRBJ2-4; 8 bases fit TRBD1. This CDR3 contains 16 residues. Per germline, CDR1 LNHDA and CDR2 SQIVND (reference sequence). V lost 2 bases and J lost 4; bases outside the gene matches: 7. The DNA of the CDR3 is TGTGCCAGTAGTATAACCCCCCAGGGGGCGAAAAACATTCAGTACTTC. Its translation: CASSITPQGAKNIQYF.

The chain carries TRBV5-1 and TRBJ2-5, with 8 bases matching TRBD1. TRBJ2-7 explains the end of the DNA better; the J call may be wrong. The CDR3 covers 15 residues. Germline loops: CDR1 SGHRS, CDR2 YFSETQ. CDR3 sequence (DNA): TGCGCCAGCAGCTTGGCAGGACAGGGTCCCTACGAGCAGTACTTC. Its translation: CASSLAGQGPYEQYF.

V and J are TRBV5-4 and TRBJ2-7; D might be TRBD2 (5 bases). This CDR3 contains 12 residues. Germline CDR1 and CDR2: SGHNT and YYREEE (reference sequence). V lost 4 bases to trimming and J lost 3 bases, with 8 bases between them. In DNA, the CDR3 is TGTGCCAGCAGCGGGGAGTTCTACGAGCAGTACTTC. Translation gives CASSGEFYEQYF. The full variable domain, completed using reference TRBV5-4 and TRBJ2-7, is ETGVTQSPTHLIKTRGQQVTLRCSSQSGHNTVSWYQQALGQGPQFIFQYYREEENGRGNFPPRFSGLQFPNYSSELNVNALELDDSALYLCASSGEFYEQYFGPGTRLTVT.

The J gene is TRBJ2-2, the V gene TRBV6-5; no reliable D call. The CDR3 is 15 residues long. The germline V and J ends were trimmed by 0 bases and 8 bases, with 13 bases remaining between them. Germline-derived CDR1 and CDR2 are MNHEY and SVGAGI. CDR3 sequence: CASSYSNSRWGELFF. CDR3 bases: TGTGCCAGCAGTTACTCGAACTCCCGTTGGGGGGAGCTGTTTTTT.

This clone appeared once. The J gene is TRBJ2-7, the V gene TRBV28; the match to TRBD1 covers 9 bases. The CDR3 loop spans 14 amino acids. Germline V gene lookup returns CDR1 MDHEN and CDR2 SYDVKM. V lost 6 bases to trimming and J lost 5 bases; unmatched junction nucleotides: 8. Here the CDR3 DNA reads TGTGCCAGCAGGCTCGGACAGGGGACCCACGAGCAGTACTTC. It encodes CASRLGQGTHEQYF.

The gene calls are TRBV7-6 and TRBJ1-2, with a weak D call TRBD1 (5 bases). The CDR3 has 17 amino acids. The ends were cut back, 6 bases at V and 5 bases at J, with 25 bases in the middle. The germline CDR1 and CDR2 sequences are SGHVS and FNYEAQ. CDR3 DNA: TGTGCCAGCAGTCGAACGATAGAGCAGGGAATGCGGTATGGCTACACCTTC. This translates into CASSRTIEQGMRYGYTF.

The chain combines TRBV4-3 with TRBJ2-7; 10 bases are shared with TRBD1. V shed 0 bases, J shed 3 bases, and the junction held 2 bases outside the gene matches. Germline loops: CDR1 LGHNA, CDR2 YSLEER. This CDR3 is 15 amino acids long. This chain's CDR3 is CASSQDRDRGYEQYF. Here the CDR3 DNA reads TGCGCCAGCAGCCAAGATAGGGACAGGGGCTACGAGCAGTACTTC.